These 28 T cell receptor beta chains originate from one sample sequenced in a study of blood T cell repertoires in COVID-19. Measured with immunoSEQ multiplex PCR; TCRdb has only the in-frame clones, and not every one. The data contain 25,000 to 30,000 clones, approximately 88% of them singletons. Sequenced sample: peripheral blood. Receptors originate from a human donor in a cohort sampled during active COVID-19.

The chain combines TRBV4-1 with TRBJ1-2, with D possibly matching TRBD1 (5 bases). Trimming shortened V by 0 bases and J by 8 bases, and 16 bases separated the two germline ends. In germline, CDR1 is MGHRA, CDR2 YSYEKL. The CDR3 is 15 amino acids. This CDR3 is CASSQEENRRGGYTF. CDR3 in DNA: TGCGCCAGCAGCCAAGAGGAGAACCGGAGGGGAGGCTACACCTTC.

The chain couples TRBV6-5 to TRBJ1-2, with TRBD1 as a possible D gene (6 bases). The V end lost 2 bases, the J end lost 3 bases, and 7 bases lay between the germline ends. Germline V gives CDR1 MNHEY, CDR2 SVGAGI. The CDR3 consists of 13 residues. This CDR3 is CASSYGQHYGYTF. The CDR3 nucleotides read TGTGCCAGCAGTTACGGACAGCACTATGGCTACACCTTC.

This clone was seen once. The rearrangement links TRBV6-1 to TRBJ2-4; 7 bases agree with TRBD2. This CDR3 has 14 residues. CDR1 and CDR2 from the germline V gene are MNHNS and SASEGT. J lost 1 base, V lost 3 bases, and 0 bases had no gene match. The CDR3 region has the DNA TGTGCCAGCAGTGACGGGGGGGCCAAAAACATTCAGTACTTC. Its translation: CASSDGGAKNIQYF.

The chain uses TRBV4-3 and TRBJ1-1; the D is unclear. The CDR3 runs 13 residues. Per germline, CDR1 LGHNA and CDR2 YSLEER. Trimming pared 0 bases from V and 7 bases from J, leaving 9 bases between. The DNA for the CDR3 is TGCGCCAGCAGCCAAGAGGGCCCCTATGAAGCTTTCTTT. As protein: CASSQEGPYEAFF.

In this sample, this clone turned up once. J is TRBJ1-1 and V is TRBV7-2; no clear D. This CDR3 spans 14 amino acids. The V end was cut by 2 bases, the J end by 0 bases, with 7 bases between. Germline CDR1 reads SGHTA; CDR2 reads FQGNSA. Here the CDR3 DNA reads TGTGCCAGCAGCTTAACACAGTTGAACACTGAAGCTTTCTTT. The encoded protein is CASSLTQLNTEAFF.

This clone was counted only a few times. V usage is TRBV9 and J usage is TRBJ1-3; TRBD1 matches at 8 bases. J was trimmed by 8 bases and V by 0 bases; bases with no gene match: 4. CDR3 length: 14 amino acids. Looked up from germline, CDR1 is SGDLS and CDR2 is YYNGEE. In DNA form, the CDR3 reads TGTGCCAGCAGCGTAGAGGGACAGGCGGACACCATATATTTT. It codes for CASSVEGQADTIYF.

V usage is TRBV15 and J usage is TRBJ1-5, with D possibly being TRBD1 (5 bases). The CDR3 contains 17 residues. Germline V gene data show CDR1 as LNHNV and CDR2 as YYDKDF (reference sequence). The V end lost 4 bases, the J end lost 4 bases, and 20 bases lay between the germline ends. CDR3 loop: CATSTRRWGGPNQPQHF. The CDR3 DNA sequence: TGTGCCACCAGCACCCGTCGTTGGGGGGGACCTAATCAGCCCCAGCATTTT.

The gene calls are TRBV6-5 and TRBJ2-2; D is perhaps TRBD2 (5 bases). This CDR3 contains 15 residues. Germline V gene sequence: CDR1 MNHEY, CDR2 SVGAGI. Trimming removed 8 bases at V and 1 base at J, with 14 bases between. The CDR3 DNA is TGTGCCAGCGAGGTGGGTGGAGGGAACACCGGGGAGCTGTTTTTT. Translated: CASEVGGGNTGELFF.

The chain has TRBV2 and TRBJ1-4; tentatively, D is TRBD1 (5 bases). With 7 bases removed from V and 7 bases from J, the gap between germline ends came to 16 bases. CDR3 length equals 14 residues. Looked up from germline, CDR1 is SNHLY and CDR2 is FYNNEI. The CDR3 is CASKLTVFGEKLFF. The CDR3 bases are TGTGCCAGCAAACTGACAGTGTTTGGTGAAAAACTGTTTTTT.

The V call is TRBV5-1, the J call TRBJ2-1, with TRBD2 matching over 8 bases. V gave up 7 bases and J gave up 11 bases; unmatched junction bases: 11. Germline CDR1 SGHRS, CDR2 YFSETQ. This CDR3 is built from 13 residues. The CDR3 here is CASGSLAGGKQFF. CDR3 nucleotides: TGCGCCAGCGGGAGCCTGGCGGGGGGAAAGCAGTTCTTC.

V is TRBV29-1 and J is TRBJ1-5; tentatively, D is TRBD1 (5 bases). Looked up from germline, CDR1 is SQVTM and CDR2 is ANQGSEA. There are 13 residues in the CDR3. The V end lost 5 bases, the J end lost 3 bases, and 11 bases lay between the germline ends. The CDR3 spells CSVQRQLNQPQHF. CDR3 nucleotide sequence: TGCAGCGTTCAACGACAGCTCAATCAGCCCCAGCATTTT.

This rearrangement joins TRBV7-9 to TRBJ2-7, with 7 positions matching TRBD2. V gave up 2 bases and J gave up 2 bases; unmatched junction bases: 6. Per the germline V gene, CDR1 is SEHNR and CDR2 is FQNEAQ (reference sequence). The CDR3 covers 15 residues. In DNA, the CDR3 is TGTGCCAGCAGCTTACACAGCGGGGTCACCTACGAGCAGTACTTC. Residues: CASSLHSGVTYEQYF. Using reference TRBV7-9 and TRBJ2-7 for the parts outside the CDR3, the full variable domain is DTGVSQNPRHKITKRGQNVTFRCDPISEHNRLYWYRQTLGQGPEFLTYFQNEAQLEKSRLLSDRFSAERPKGSFSTLEIQRTEQGDSAMYLCASSLHSGVTYEQYFGPGTRLTVT.

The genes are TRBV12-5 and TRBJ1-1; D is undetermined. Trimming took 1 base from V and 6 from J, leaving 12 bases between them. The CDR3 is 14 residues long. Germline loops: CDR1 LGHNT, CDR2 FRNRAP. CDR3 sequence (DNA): TGTGCTAGTGGTTTGGCTAAATACTTCGCTGAAGCTTTCTTT. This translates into CASGLAKYFAEAFF.

This chain's CDR3 is CASGRLVYEQFF. The CDR3 DNA reads TGTGCCAGCGGCCGACTAGTCTATGAGCAGTTCTTC. The chain carries TRBV6-2 or TRBV6-3 and TRBJ2-1; tentatively, D is TRBD2 (6 bases). The germline gives CDR1 MNHEY, CDR2 SVGEGT. Trimming took 8 bases from V and 8 from J, leaving 13 bases between them. The CDR3 totals 12 residues.

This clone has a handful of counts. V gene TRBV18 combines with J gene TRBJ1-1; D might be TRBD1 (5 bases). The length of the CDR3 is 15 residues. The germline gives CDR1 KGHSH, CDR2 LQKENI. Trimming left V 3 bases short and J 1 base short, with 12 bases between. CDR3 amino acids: CASSPGNRGNTEAFF. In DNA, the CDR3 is TGTGCCAGCTCACCGGGGAATAGGGGGAACACTGAAGCTTTCTTT.

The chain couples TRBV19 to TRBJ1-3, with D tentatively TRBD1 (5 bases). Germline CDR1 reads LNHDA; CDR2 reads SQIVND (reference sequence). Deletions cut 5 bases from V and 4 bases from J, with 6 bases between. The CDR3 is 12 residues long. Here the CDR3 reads CASSPGGNTIYF. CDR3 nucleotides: TGTGCCAGTAGTCCAGGGGGAAACACCATATATTTT.

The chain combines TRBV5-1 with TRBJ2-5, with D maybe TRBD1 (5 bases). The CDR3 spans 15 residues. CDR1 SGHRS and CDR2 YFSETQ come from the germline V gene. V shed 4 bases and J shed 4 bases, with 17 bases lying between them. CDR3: CASSPQPTAGETQYF. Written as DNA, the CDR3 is TGCGCCAGCAGCCCCCAACCGACAGCCGGAGAGACCCAGTACTTC.

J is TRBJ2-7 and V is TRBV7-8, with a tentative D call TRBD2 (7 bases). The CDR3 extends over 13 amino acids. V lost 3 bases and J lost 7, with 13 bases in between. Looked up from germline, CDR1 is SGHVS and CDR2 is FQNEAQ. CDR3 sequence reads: CASSFGGAAEQYF. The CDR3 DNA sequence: TGTGCCAGCAGCTTTGGGGGGGCGGCGGAGCAGTACTTC.

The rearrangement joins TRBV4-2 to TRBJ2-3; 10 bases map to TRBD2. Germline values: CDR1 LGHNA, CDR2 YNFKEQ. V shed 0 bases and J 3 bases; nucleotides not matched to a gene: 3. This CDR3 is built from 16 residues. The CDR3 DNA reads TGTGCCAGCAGCCAAGAACTACTAGCGGGGACAGATACGCAGTATTTT. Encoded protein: CASSQELLAGTDTQYF.

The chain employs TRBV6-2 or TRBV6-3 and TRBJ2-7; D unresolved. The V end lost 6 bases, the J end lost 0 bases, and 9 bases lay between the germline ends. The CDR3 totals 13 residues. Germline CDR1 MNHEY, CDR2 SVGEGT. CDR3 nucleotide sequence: TGTGCCAGCAGCGGCGGCTACTCCTACGAGCAGTACTTC. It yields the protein CASSGGYSYEQYF.

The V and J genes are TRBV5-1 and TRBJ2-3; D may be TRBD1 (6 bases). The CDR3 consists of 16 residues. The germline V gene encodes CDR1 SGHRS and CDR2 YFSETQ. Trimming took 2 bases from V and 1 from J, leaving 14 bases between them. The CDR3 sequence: CASSLQGPAGTDTQYF. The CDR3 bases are TGCGCCAGCAGCTTACAGGGTCCTGCGGGCACAGATACGCAGTATTTT. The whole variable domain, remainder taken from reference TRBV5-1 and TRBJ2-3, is KAGVTQTPRYLIKTRGQQVTLSCSPISGHRSVSWYQQTPGQGLQFLFEYFSETQRNKGNFPGRFSGRQFSNSRSEMNVSTLELGDSALYLCASSLQGPAGTDTQYFGPGTRLTVL.

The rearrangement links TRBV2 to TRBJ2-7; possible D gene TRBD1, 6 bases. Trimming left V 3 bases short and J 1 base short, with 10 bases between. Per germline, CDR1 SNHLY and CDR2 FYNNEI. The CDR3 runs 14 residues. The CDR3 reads CASSDQGRSYEQYF. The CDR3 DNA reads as TGTGCCAGCAGTGACCAGGGGAGATCCTACGAGCAGTACTTC.

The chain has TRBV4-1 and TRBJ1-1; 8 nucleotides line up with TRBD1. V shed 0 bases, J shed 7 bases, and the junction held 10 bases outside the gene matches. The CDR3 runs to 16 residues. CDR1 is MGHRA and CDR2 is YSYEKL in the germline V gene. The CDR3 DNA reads TGCGCCAGCAGCCAAGATGCTTCAGGGGGCCCCCGTGAAGCTTTCTTT. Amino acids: CASSQDASGGPREAFF.

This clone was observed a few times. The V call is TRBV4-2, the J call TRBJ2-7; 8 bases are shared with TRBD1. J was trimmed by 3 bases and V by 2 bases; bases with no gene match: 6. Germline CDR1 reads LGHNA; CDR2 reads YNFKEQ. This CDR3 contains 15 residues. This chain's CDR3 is CASSQLDRGDYEQYF. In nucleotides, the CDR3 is TGTGCCAGCAGCCAACTCGACAGGGGCGACTACGAGCAGTACTTC.

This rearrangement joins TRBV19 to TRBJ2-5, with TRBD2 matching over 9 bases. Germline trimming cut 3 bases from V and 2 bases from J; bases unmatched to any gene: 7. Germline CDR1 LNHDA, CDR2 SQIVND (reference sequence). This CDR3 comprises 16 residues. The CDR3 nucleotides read TGTGCCAGTAGTATGGTAGCGGGGGACGTACAAGAGACCCAGTACTTC. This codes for CASSMVAGDVQETQYF.

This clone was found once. The CDR3 bases are TGTGCCAGCAGCTTCGGACTGGCGAACACTGAAGCTTTCTTT. It encodes CASSFGLANTEAFF. The chain links TRBV5-8 to TRBJ1-1; D is unresolved. The CDR3 is 14 residues long. CDR1 is SGHTS and CDR2 is YDEGEE in the germline V gene. The V end was cut by 2 bases, the J end by 1 base, with 9 bases between.

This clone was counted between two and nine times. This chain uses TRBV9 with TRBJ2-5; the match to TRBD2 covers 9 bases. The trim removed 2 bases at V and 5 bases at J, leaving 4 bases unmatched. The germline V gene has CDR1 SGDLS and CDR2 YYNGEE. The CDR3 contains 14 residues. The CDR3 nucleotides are TGTGCCAGCAGCGTGGGGGGACTAGCTGAGACCCAGTACTTC. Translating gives CASSVGGLAETQYF.

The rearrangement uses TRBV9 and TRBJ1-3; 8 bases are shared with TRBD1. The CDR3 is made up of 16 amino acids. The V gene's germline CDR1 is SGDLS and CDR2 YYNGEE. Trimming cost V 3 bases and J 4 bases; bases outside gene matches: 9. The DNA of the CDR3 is TGTGCCAGCAGCGCCGGACAGGGAGGAAGAGGAAACACCATATATTTT. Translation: CASSAGQGGRGNTIYF.